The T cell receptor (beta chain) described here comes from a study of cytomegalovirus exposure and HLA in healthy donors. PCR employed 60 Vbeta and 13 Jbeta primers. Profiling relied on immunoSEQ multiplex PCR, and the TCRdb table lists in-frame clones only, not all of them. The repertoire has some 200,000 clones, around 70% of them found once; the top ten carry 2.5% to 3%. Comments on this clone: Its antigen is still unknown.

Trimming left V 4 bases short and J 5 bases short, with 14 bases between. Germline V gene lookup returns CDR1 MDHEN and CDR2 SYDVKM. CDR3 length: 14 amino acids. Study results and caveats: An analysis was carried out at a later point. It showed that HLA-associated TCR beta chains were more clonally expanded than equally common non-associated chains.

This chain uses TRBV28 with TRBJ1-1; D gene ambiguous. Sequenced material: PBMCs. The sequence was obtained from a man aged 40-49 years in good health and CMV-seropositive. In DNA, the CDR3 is TGTGCCAGCAGTTCCCTAGAGGGTGGGACTGAAGCTTTCTTT. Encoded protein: CASSSLEGGTEAFF.